A single sample gave rise to the 20 T cell receptor beta chains below, sequenced in a study of cytomegalovirus exposure and HLA in healthy donors. A multiplex PCR was run with 60 Vbeta primers and 13 Jbeta primers. TCRdb's table, derived via immunoSEQ multiplex PCR, lists solely in-frame clones and lacks some. The repertoire holds 130,000 to 150,000 clones, with about 80% as singletons. What was sequenced was PBMCs. The receptors come from a man aged 40-49 years in good health and CMV-seronegative.

This clone has only one observation. The rearrangement joins TRBV18 to TRBJ1-1; D call uncertain. V lost 3 bases, J lost 6 bases, and 11 bases lay in between. The CDR3 loop spans 13 amino acids. Germline V gene lookup returns CDR1 KGHSH and CDR2 LQKENI. As DNA, the CDR3 is TGTGCCAGCTCACCCCCAGTTAAAGCTGAAGCTTTCTTT. Protein: CASSPPVKAEAFF.

CDR3: CASRNGPSLAYEQYF. The CDR3 coding sequence is TGTGCCAGCAGAAATGGCCCAAGCCTAGCCTACGAGCAGTACTTC. This chain uses TRBV7-3 with TRBJ2-7; D not certain. Deletions cut 6 bases from V and 2 bases from J, with 17 bases between. Germline loops: CDR1 SGHTA, CDR2 FQGTGA. There are 15 residues in the CDR3.

The chain has TRBV6-5 and TRBJ2-3; 12 bases agree with TRBD1. The CDR3 is 16 residues long. Trimming took 2 bases from V and 3 from J; bases not matched to a gene: 3. Per the germline V gene, CDR1 is MNHEY and CDR2 is SVGAGI. The CDR3 region is CASSYGDRGRTDTQYF. The CDR3 DNA is TGTGCCAGCAGTTACGGGGACAGGGGGCGGACAGATACGCAGTATTTT.

This chain joins TRBV19 and TRBJ2-2; 7 bases match TRBD2. V shed 11 bases, J shed 2 bases, and the junction held 5 bases outside the gene matches. Germline CDR1 and CDR2: LNHDA and SQIVND (reference sequence). CDR3 size: 13 residues. The CDR3 here is CACWGGNTGELFF. CDR3 coding DNA: TGTGCCTGCTGGGGGGGTAACACCGGGGAGCTGTTTTTT.

The chain couples TRBV6-6 to TRBJ1-3, with a weak D call TRBD1 (5 bases). CDR3 length: 14 residues. The V gene lost 6 bases and the J gene lost 2 bases, with 11 bases spanning the gap. Looked up from germline, CDR1 is MNHNY and CDR2 is SVGAGI (reference sequence). DNA of the CDR3: TGTGCCAGCAGCCCCGACAGTCCTGGAAACACCATATATTTT. Amino acid sequence: CASSPDSPGNTIYF.

This clone was recorded a few times. J is TRBJ2-7 and V is TRBV5-1; 7 nucleotides align to TRBD1. The CDR3 covers 15 residues. The trim removed 4 bases at V and 0 bases at J, leaving 7 bases unmatched. Germline V gene data show CDR1 as SGHRS and CDR2 as YFSETQ. In DNA, the CDR3 is TGCGCCAGCAGCCGGGACAGTTCGAGCTCCTACGAGCAGTACTTC. Protein: CASSRDSSSSYEQYF.

This chain joins TRBV2 and TRBJ2-2; 9 bases match TRBD1. CDR1 is SNHLY, CDR2 FYNNEI, per germline. The CDR3 sequence is 15 residues long. J lost 2 bases, V lost 6 bases, and 4 bases had no gene match. CDR3 nucleotides: TGTGCCAGCAGGCGGACAGGGGTTAACACCGGGGAGCTGTTTTTT. Translation: CASRRTGVNTGELFF.

The chain joins TRBV6-4 to TRBJ1-6, with 10 bases identical to TRBD1. This CDR3 has 15 amino acids. Germline-derived CDR1 and CDR2 are MRHNA and SNTAGT. After removal of 3 bases from V and 7 bases from J, the junction contained 3 bases not matched to a gene. DNA of the CDR3: TGTGCCAGCAGTGAGGGGGGACAGGGGAATTCACCCCTCCACTTT. It encodes CASSEGGQGNSPLHF.

The V and J genes are TRBV5-1 and TRBJ1-2; D perhaps matches TRBD1 (5 bases). The germline V and J ends were trimmed by 2 bases and 6 bases, with 17 bases remaining between them. The CDR3 sequence is 15 residues long. Germline CDR1 SGHRS, CDR2 YFSETQ. The CDR3: CASSLGALQGDGYTF. The CDR3 nucleotides read TGCGCCAGCAGCTTAGGGGCGCTGCAAGGGGATGGCTACACCTTC.

V is TRBV27 and J is TRBJ2-7; possibly TRBD1 for D (6 bases). V shed 2 bases and J shed 2 bases, with 10 bases lying between them. CDR3 size: 14 residues. Germline CDR1 is MNHEY and CDR2 is SMNVEV (reference sequence). CDR3 in DNA: TGTGCCAGCAGTTTAAAACAGGGCCCCTACGAGCAGTACTTC. It yields the protein CASSLKQGPYEQYF.

The CDR3 protein is CASSLSWTGGGEQYF. In DNA, the CDR3 is TGTGCCAGCAGCTTGTCTTGGACAGGTGGAGGCGAGCAGTACTTC. The chain uses TRBV5-4 and TRBJ2-7, with 7 bases lining up with TRBD1. Trimming took 1 base from V and 6 from J; bases not matched to a gene: 10. Germline assignment: CDR1 SGHNT and CDR2 YYREEE (reference sequence). The CDR3 has 15 amino acids.

As for this clone: Other nucleotide sequences in the sample specify the same CDR3. The V gene is TRBV18, the J gene TRBJ1-1; 11 bases align to TRBD1. In germline, CDR1 is KGHSH, CDR2 LQKENI. The CDR3 length is 15 residues. V shed 3 bases and J 1 base; nucleotides not matched to a gene: 1. In nucleotides, the CDR3 is TGTGCCAGCTCACCTGGACAGGGGGCGAACACTGAAGCTTTCTTT. Residues: CASSPGQGANTEAFF.

V usage is TRBV30 and J usage is TRBJ2-7; D is perhaps TRBD2 (5 bases). Germline CDR1 is GTSNPN and CDR2 is SVGIG (reference sequence). The CDR3 covers 13 residues. V was shortened by 5 bases and J by 3 bases, with 14 bases between the two germline ends. CDR3 sequence reads: CAWEWTGSYEQYF. The CDR3 DNA sequence: TGTGCCTGGGAATGGACGGGAAGCTACGAGCAGTACTTC.

This clone was picked up a small number of times. The rearrangement links TRBV4-3 to TRBJ2-1; 8 bases are shared with TRBD1. The CDR3 contains 13 residues. The junction had 4 bases not matched to a gene; V was cut back by 4 bases and J by 8 bases. Germline V gives CDR1 LGHNA, CDR2 YSLEER. The CDR3 DNA is TGCGCCAGCAGCCTCGCAGGGGGCGATGAGCAGTTCTTC. This sequence encodes CASSLAGGDEQFF.

This chain links TRBV2 with TRBJ2-7; weak D call: TRBD1 (6 bases). Trimming pared 5 bases from V and 1 base from J, leaving 9 bases between. Germline V gene sequence: CDR1 SNHLY, CDR2 FYNNEI. This CDR3 region has 13 residues. The CDR3, as DNA: TGTGCCAGCAGTTATGGACAGTCCTACGAGCAGTACTTC. It is translated as CASSYGQSYEQYF.

CDR3 in amino acids: CASRTSGTSTDTQYF. Here the CDR3 DNA reads TGCGCCAGCCGAACTAGCGGCACTAGCACAGATACGCAGTATTTT. The chain uses TRBV5-1 and TRBJ2-3; TRBD2 agrees at 8 bases. This CDR3 contains 15 residues. Germline-derived CDR1 and CDR2 are SGHRS and YFSETQ. V lost 7 bases and J lost 0; bases outside the gene matches: 7. Variable domain in full (rest from reference TRBV5-1 and TRBJ2-3): KAGVTQTPRYLIKTRGQQVTLSCSPISGHRSVSWYQQTPGQGLQFLFEYFSETQRNKGNFPGRFSGRQFSNSRSEMNVSTLELGDSALYLCASRTSGTSTDTQYFGPGTRLTVL.

The chain couples TRBV15 to TRBJ2-7, with 7 positions matching TRBD2. V was pared by 6 bases and J by 5 bases, with 10 bases of the junction left unmatched. The CDR3 has 14 residues. CDR1 is LNHNV, CDR2 YYDKDF, per germline (reference sequence). Here the CDR3 DNA reads TGTGCCACCAGGGAGGGCGGGGGTATCCACGAGCAGTACTTC. Its translation: CATREGGGIHEQYF.

The V gene is TRBV7-2, the J gene TRBJ1-1; 7 positions agree with TRBD1. Losses at the gene ends were 0 bases for V and 2 bases for J; bases not matched to a gene: 3. Germline CDR1 is SGHTA and CDR2 is FQGNSA. The CDR3 runs to 15 residues. CDR3 sequence (DNA): TGTGCCAGCAGCTTAGCCGGGACAGCAAACACTGAAGCTTTCTTT. Amino acid sequence: CASSLAGTANTEAFF.

This chain uses TRBV6-1 with TRBJ2-1, with 11 positions matching TRBD2. CDR3 size: 15 residues. V shed 2 bases, J shed 5 bases, and the junction held 2 bases outside the gene matches. The germline CDR1 and CDR2 sequences are MNHNS and SASEGT. This chain's CDR3 is CASSESGLADNEQFF. The CDR3 bases are TGTGCCAGCAGTGAATCGGGACTAGCGGACAATGAGCAGTTCTTC.

This clone was seen only once. The chain combines TRBV5-1 with TRBJ2-3; possibly TRBD2 for D (7 bases). The germline V gene has CDR1 SGHRS and CDR2 YFSETQ. V gave up 5 bases and J gave up 2 bases, with 18 bases separating them. The CDR3 totals 16 residues. CDR3 sequence (DNA): TGCGCCAGCAGTGTCGGGGGGCGCAGGGACACAGATACGCAGTATTTT. It yields the protein CASSVGGRRDTDTQYF.